This T cell receptor (beta chain) was captured in a study of CD8+CD57+ T cells in acquired aplastic anemia. The overall study: The study obtained an average of around 3.1 ug of DNA from sorted CD4+ and CD8+ cells.

Profiling of TCR beta VDJ combinations and CDR3 sequences used genomic DNA as template. From the reads, TCRdb called clonotypes with MiXCR, one entry per CDR3 protein. The sample yields some 180,000 distinct CDR3 sequences, 50% to 65% seen once. V gave up 6 bases and J gave up 5 bases; unmatched junction bases: 9. Germline V gene lookup returns CDR1 SEHNR and CDR2 FQNEAQ (reference sequence). The CDR3 length is 14 residues. Overall study findings and caveats: Patients showed no significant difference from controls in CD8+ Simpson's diversity.

In patients chosen for sequencing, flow cytometry had shown CD8+CD57+ cell expansion. Notes on this clonotype: Its specificity is unknown.

The sample comprised sorted CD4+, CD8+, or CD8+CD57+ T cells (not recorded which) from PBMCs. The TCR sequence derives from a human donor with aplastic anemia. The gene calls are TRBV7-9 and TRBJ2-7, with 8 nucleotides matching TRBD2. The CDR3 loop is CASSQGSGSDEQYF. The DNA of the CDR3 is TGTGCCAGCAGTCAGGGGAGCGGGAGCGACGAGCAGTACTTC.